Presented here are 12 T cell receptor beta chains from one specimen sequenced in a study of CD8 T cells in ankylosing spondylitis. TCRdb reprocessed the 5' RACE reads with MiXCR, giving one entry per CDR3 protein. This sample has about 90,000 distinct CDR3 sequences, with roughly 9% found just once. Their target antigens are unknown. Overall study results and limits: There was a TCR beta motif, made of roughly eight highly homologous variants, that appeared characteristic of ankylosing spondylitis blood.

Sequencing was performed on blood, either unsorted or a sorted T cell fraction (not recorded which). These receptors all stem from a male donor with ankylosing spondylitis.

In this sample, this clonotype turned up a few times. The chain uses TRBV18 and TRBJ2-7, with D maybe TRBD1 (6 bases). Germline V gene lookup returns CDR1 KGHSH and CDR2 LQKENI. The V end was cut by 0 bases, the J end by 5 bases, with 14 bases between. CDR3 size: 15 residues. CDR3 protein: CASSPPPRGNDEQYF. As DNA, the CDR3 is TGTGCCAGCTCACCACCCCCGAGGGGGAACGACGAGCAGTACTTC.

The genes are TRBV9 and TRBJ2-3, with 9 bases that match TRBD1. CDR3 length: 17 residues. Germline V gene lookup returns CDR1 SGDLS and CDR2 YYNGEE. J gave up 2 bases and V 1 base, and 8 bases lay outside the gene matches. The CDR3 DNA follows: TGTGCCAGCAGCGTAAGCGGGACAGGGTGGGCCACAGATACGCAGTATTTT. It yields the protein CASSVSGTGWATDTQYF.

A few counts support this clonotype. The chain has TRBV4-2 and TRBJ1-4, with 9 bases fitting TRBD1. CDR3 length: 15 residues. Germline loops: CDR1 LGHNA, CDR2 YNFKEQ. J gave up 7 bases and V 0 bases, and 3 bases lay outside the gene matches. Here the CDR3 DNA reads TGTGCCAGCAGCCAAGATCGGGGACAGGGTGAAAAACTGTTTTTT. It yields the protein CASSQDRGQGEKLFF.

The table lists this clonotype with a few counts. This chain uses TRBV5-1 with TRBJ1-2, with TRBD1 as a possible D gene (5 bases). Trimming shortened V by 0 bases and J by 11 bases, and 8 bases separated the two germline ends. There are 11 residues in the CDR3. CDR1 and CDR2 (germline): SGHRS, YFSETQ. CDR3 DNA sequence: TGCGCCAGCAGCTTGGGACAGTCATACACCTTC. Translation: CASSLGQSYTF.

This clonotype was counted only a few times. The chain recombines TRBV15 with TRBJ2-5, with unresolved D. The germline V gene has CDR1 LNHNV and CDR2 YYDKDF (reference sequence). Trimming took 4 bases from V and 5 from J, leaving 11 bases between them. The CDR3 contains 13 residues. The CDR3 region is CATSNPEGETQYF. As DNA, the CDR3 is TGTGCCACCAGCAATCCGGAAGGGGAGACCCAGTACTTC.

This clonotype was seen a few times. The V gene is TRBV27, the J gene TRBJ1-1; 7 bases match TRBD1. Trimming cost V 5 bases and J 5 bases; bases outside gene matches: 11. The CDR3 consists of 15 residues. Germline assignment: CDR1 MNHEY and CDR2 SMNVEV (reference sequence). In DNA form, the CDR3 reads TGTGCCAGCAGTAAACCCGACAGGGCTCGAACTGAAGCTTTCTTT. This gives the protein CASSKPDRARTEAFF.

This clonotype has at least ten counts. The chain links TRBV4-2 to TRBJ2-1; 11 bases align to TRBD2. The germline CDR1 and CDR2 sequences are LGHNA and YNFKEQ. The ends lost 0 bases at V and 2 bases at J; junction bases unmatched: 18. CDR3 size: 22 residues. As DNA, the CDR3 is TGTGCCAGCAGCCAAGATATACTAGCGGGAGCGGAGGCCTATGGGGCCTACAATGAGCAGTTCTTC. Translation: CASSQDILAGAEAYGAYNEQFF.

The count of this clonotype is one. Given a much more abundant clone one base away, this may be a read error. This sequence joins TRBV7-2 and TRBJ2-7; D gene ambiguous. CDR1 SGHTA and CDR2 FQGNSA come from the germline V gene. The CDR3 length is 13 residues. The CDR3 here is CASSLGLVYEKYF. CDR3 nucleotide sequence: TGTGCCAGCAGCTTAGGGCTAGTCTACGAGAAGTACTTC. Variable domain in full (rest from reference TRBV7-2 and TRBJ2-7): GAGVSQSPSNKVTEKGKDVELRCDPISGHTALYWYRQSLGQGLEFLIYFQGNSAPDKSGLPSDRFSAERTGGSVSTLTIQRTQQEDSAVYLCASSLGLVYEKYFGPGTRLTVT.

This clonotype was seen ten or more times. V is TRBV20-1 and J is TRBJ2-3; 13 bases agree with TRBD2. There are 17 residues in the CDR3. Looked up from germline, CDR1 is DFQATT and CDR2 is SNEGSKA (reference sequence). The V gene end was trimmed by 2 bases and the J gene end by 6 bases; junction bases not matched to a gene: 11. The CDR3 sequence is CSARNTGTSGVEDTQYF. The CDR3 DNA reads as TGCAGTGCTAGAAACACCGGGACTAGCGGGGTGGAGGATACGCAGTATTTT.

This clonotype was seen ten or more times. The chain combines TRBV12-3 or TRBV12-4 with TRBJ1-4; D may be TRBD1 (6 bases). Trimming took 2 bases from V and 7 from J, leaving 11 bases between them. The CDR3 has 14 residues. The chain's CDR3 is CASSLLQGVEKLFF. The DNA of the CDR3 is TGTGCCAGCAGTTTATTACAGGGAGTTGAAAAACTGTTTTTT.

In this sample, this clonotype turned up a few times. The chain recombines TRBV7-6 with TRBJ2-3; D is undetermined. Trimming cost V 2 bases and J 1 base, with 7 bases left between them. Per germline, CDR1 SGHVS and CDR2 FNYEAQ. The CDR3 totals 14 residues. The CDR3, as DNA: TGTGCCAGCAGCTTAATACCCCGCACAGATACGCAGTATTTT. Protein: CASSLIPRTDTQYF.

This clonotype appeared many times. The V call is TRBV27, the J call TRBJ1-2, with D hard to call. Germline V lookup: CDR1 MNHEY, CDR2 SMNVEV (reference sequence). The CDR3 runs to 13 residues. V lost 5 bases and J lost 7, with 14 bases in between. CDR3 residues: CASSPTRLRGYTF. The DNA of the CDR3 is TGTGCCAGCAGTCCCACCCGCTTACGTGGCTACACCTTC.